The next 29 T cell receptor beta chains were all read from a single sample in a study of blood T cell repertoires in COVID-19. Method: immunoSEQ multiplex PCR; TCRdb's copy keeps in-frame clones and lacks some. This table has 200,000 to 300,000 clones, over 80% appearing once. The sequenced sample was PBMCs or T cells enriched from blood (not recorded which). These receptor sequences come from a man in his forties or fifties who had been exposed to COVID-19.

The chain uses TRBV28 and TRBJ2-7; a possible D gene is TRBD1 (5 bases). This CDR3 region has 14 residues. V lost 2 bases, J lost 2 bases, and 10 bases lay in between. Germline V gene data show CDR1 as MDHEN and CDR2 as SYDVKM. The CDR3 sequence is CASSLRGPTYEQYF. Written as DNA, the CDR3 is TGTGCCAGCAGTTTAAGGGGCCCGACCTACGAGCAGTACTTC.

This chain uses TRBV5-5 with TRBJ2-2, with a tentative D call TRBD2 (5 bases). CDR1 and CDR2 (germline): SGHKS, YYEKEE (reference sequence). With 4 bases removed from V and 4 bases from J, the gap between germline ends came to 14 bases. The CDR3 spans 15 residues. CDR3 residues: CASSIASGLTGELFF. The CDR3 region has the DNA TGTGCCAGCAGCATCGCTTCAGGACTCACCGGGGAGCTGTTTTTT.

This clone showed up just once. The DNA of the CDR3 is TGCGCCAGCAGCTTGGATGTAGGCGGGGCTGGCTACACCTTC. Its protein is CASSLDVGGAGYTF. The chain couples TRBV5-1 to TRBJ1-2; D is possibly TRBD1 (5 bases). The CDR3 is made up of 14 amino acids. V was trimmed by 0 bases and J by 7 bases, leaving 13 bases between them. CDR1 and CDR2 (germline): SGHRS, YFSETQ.

CDR3 coding DNA: TGTGCCAGCTCACCGCTAGCTCAGGAGACCCAGTACTTC. This translates into CASSPLAQETQYF. The rearrangement uses TRBV18 and TRBJ2-5, with TRBD2 as a possible D gene (5 bases). The CDR3 is 13 residues long. V was shortened by 3 bases and J by 5 bases, with 10 bases between the two germline ends. CDR1 is KGHSH and CDR2 is LQKENI in the germline V gene.

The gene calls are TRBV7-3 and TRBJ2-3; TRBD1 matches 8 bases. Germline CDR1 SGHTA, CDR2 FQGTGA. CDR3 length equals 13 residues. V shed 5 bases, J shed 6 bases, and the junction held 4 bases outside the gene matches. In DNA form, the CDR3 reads TGTGCCAGCAGCATCGGACAGGGCGATACGCAGTATTTT. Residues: CASSIGQGDTQYF.

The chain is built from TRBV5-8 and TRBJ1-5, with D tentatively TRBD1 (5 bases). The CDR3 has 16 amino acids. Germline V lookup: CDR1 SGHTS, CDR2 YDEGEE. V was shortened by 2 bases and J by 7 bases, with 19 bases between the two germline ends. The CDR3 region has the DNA TGTGCCAGCAGCTTTCTCAGGGTCAGGGTCACCCAGCCCCAGCATTTT. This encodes CASSFLRVRVTQPQHF.

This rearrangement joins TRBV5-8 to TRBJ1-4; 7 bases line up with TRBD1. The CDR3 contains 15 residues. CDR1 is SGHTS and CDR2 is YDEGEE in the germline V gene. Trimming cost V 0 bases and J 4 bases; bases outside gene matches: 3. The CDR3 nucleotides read TGTGCCAGCAGCTTGGGACAGGGATTTAATGAAAAACTGTTTTTT. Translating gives CASSLGQGFNEKLFF.

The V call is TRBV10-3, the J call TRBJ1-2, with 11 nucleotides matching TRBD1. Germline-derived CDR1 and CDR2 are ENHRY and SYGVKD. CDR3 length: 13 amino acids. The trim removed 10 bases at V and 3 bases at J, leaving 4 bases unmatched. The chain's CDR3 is CATGQGADYGYTF. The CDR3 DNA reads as TGTGCCACCGGACAGGGGGCTGACTATGGCTACACCTTC.

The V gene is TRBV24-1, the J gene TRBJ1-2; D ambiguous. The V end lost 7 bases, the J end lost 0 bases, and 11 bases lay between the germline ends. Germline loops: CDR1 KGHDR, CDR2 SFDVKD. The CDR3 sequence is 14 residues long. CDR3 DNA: TGTGCCACCAGCAGTTCCTCAGCTAACTATGGCTACACCTTC. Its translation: CATSSSSANYGYTF.

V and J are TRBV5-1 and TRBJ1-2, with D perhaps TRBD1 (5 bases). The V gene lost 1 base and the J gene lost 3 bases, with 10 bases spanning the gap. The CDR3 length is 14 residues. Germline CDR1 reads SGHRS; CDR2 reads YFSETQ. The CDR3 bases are TGCGCCAGCAGCTTGCAGGGTCTGGACTATGGCTACACCTTC. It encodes CASSLQGLDYGYTF.

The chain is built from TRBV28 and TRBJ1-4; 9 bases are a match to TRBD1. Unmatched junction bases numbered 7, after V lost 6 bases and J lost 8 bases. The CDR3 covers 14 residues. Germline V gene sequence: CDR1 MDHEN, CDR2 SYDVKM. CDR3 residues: CASSKGQGGEKLFF. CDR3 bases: TGTGCCAGCAGCAAGGGACAGGGAGGGGAAAAACTGTTTTTT.

This CDR3 reads CASSLVQGRDGYTF. The CDR3 DNA sequence: TGTGCCAGCAGTTTGGTCCAGGGCAGGGATGGCTACACCTTC. V and J are TRBV27 and TRBJ1-2, with D possibly being TRBD1 (5 bases). CDR3 size: 14 residues. Deletions cut 3 bases from V and 6 bases from J, with 14 bases between. In germline, CDR1 is MNHEY, CDR2 SMNVEV (reference sequence).

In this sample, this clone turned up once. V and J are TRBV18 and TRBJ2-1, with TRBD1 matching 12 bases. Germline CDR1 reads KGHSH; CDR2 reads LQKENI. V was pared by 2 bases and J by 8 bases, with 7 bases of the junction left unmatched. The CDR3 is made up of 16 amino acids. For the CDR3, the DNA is TGTGCCAGCTCACCAGCAACCGGGACAGGGGGCGATGAGCAGTTCTTC. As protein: CASSPATGTGGDEQFF.

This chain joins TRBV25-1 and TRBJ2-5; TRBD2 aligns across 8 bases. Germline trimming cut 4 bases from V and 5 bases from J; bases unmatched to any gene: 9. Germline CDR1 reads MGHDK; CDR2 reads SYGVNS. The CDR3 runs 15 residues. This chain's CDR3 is CASSVGAGGGETQYF. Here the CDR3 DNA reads TGTGCCAGCAGTGTCGGGGCGGGAGGCGGGGAGACCCAGTACTTC.

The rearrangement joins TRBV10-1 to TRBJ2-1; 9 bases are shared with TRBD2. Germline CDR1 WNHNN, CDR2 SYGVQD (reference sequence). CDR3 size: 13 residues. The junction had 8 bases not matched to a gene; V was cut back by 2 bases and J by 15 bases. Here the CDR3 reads CASSETRGTSLFF. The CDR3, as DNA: TGCGCCAGCAGTGAGACCCGGGGGACTAGCTTGTTCTTC.

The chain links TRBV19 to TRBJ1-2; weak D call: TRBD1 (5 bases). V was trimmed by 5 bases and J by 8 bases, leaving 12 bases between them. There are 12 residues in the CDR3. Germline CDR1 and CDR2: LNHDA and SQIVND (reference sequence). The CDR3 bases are TGTGCCAGTAGTGGGCCAGGGTACGGCTACACCTTC. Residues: CASSGPGYGYTF.

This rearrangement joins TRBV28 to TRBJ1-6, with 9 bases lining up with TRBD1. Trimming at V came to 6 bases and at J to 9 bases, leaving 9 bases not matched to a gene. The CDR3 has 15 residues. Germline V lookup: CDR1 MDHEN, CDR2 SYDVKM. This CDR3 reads CASSFPGQGISPLHF. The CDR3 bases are TGTGCCAGCAGCTTTCCAGGACAGGGGATTTCACCCCTCCACTTT.

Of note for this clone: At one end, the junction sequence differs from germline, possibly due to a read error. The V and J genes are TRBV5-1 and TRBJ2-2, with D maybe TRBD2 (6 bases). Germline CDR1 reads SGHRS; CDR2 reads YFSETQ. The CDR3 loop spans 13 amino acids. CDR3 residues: CASGFGEAGELFF. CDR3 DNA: TGCGCCAGCGGCTTCGGGGAGGCCGGGGAGCTGTTTTTT.

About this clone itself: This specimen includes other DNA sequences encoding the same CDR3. CDR3 in amino acids: CASSRSNQPQHF. CDR3 DNA: TGTGCCAGCAGTCGTAGCAATCAGCCCCAGCATTTT. The chain couples TRBV28 to TRBJ1-5; no clear D gene. The germline V gene encodes CDR1 MDHEN and CDR2 SYDVKM. The CDR3 runs 12 residues. Trimming removed 5 bases from V and 0 bases from J, with 2 bases in between.

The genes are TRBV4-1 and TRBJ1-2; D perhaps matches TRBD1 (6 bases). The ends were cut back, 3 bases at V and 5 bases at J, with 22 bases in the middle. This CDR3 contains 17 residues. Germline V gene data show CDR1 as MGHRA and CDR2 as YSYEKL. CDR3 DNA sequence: TGCGCCAGCAGCCATGTAGTCAGGACAGCTTCAAATTATGGCTACACCTTC. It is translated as CASSHVVRTASNYGYTF.

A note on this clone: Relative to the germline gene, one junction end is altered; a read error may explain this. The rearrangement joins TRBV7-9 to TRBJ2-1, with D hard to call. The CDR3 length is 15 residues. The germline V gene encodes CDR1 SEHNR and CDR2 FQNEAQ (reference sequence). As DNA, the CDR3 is TGTGCCAGCAGCTTAACAGCAGGCTCCTACAATGGGCAGTTCTTC. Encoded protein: CASSLTAGSYNGQFF.

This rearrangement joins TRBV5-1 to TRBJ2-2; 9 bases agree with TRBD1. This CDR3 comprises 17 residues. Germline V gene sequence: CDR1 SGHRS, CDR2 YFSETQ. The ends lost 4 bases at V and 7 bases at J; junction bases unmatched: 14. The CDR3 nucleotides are TGCGCCAGCAGCAGGGAACCACAGGGGGCGCTTATCGGGGAGCTGTTTTTT. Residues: CASSREPQGALIGELFF. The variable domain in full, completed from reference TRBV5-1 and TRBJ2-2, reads KAGVTQTPRYLIKTRGQQVTLSCSPISGHRSVSWYQQTPGQGLQFLFEYFSETQRNKGNFPGRFSGRQFSNSRSEMNVSTLELGDSALYLCASSREPQGALIGELFFGEGSRLTVL.

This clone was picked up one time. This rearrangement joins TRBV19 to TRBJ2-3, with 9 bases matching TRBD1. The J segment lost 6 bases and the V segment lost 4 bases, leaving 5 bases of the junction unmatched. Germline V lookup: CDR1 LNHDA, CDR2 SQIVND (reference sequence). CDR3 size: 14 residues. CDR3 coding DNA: TGTGCCAGTAGTACCTGGACAGGGGCGGATACGCAGTATTTT. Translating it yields CASSTWTGADTQYF.

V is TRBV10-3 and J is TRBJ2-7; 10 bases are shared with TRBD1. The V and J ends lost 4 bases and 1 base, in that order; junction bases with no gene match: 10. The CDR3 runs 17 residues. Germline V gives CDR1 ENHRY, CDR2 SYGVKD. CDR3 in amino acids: CAISGRQGAMGSYEQYF. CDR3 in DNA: TGTGCCATCAGTGGCCGACAGGGGGCCATGGGGTCCTACGAGCAGTACTTC.

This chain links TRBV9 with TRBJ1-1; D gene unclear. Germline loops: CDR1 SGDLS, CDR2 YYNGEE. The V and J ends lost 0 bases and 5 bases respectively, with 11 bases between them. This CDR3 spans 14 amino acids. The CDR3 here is CASSVEGGQTEAFF. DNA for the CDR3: TGTGCCAGCAGCGTAGAGGGAGGTCAAACTGAAGCTTTCTTT. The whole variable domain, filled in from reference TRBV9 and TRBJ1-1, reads DSGVTQTPKHLITATGQRVTLRCSPRSGDLSVYWYQQSLDQGLQFLIQYYNGEERAKGNILERFSAQQFPDLHSELNLSSLELGDSALYFCASSVEGGQTEAFFGQGTRLTVV.

This chain's CDR3 is CASSLFGQGSGNTIYF. Written as DNA, the CDR3 is TGTGCCAGCAGTTTATTCGGACAGGGCTCTGGAAACACCATATATTTT. The J gene is TRBJ1-3, the V gene TRBV28; 8 positions match TRBD1. The germline gives CDR1 MDHEN, CDR2 SYDVKM. The CDR3 has 16 amino acids. V trimming: 1 base; J trimming: 0 bases; junction bases outside the gene matches: 2. The full variable domain, with the rest looked up from reference TRBV28 and TRBJ1-3, is DVKVTQSSRYLVKRTGEKVFLECVQDMDHENMFWYRQDPGLGLRLIYFSYDVKMKEKGDIPEGYSVSREKKERFSLILESASTNQTSMYLCASSLFGQGSGNTIYFGEGSWLTVV.

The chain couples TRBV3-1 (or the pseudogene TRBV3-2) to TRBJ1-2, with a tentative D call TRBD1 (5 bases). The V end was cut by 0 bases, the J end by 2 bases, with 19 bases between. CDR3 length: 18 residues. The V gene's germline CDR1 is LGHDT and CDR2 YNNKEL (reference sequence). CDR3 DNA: TGTGCCAGCAGCCAAGACGATGGGGGGATAGGGGCGAACTATGGCTACACCTTC. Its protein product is CASSQDDGGIGANYGYTF.

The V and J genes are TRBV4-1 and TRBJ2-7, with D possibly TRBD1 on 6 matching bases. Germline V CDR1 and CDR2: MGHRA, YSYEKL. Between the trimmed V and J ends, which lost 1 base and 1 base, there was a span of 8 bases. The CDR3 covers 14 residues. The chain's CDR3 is CASSQGTVSYEQYF. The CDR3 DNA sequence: TGCGCCAGCAGCCAAGGGACAGTATCCTACGAGCAGTACTTC.

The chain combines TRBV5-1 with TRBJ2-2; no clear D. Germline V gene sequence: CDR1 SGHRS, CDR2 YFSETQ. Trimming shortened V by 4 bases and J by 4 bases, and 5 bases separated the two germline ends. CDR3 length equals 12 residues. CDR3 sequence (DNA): TGCGCCAGCAGCCACTCCACCGGGGAGCTGTTTTTT. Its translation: CASSHSTGELFF.